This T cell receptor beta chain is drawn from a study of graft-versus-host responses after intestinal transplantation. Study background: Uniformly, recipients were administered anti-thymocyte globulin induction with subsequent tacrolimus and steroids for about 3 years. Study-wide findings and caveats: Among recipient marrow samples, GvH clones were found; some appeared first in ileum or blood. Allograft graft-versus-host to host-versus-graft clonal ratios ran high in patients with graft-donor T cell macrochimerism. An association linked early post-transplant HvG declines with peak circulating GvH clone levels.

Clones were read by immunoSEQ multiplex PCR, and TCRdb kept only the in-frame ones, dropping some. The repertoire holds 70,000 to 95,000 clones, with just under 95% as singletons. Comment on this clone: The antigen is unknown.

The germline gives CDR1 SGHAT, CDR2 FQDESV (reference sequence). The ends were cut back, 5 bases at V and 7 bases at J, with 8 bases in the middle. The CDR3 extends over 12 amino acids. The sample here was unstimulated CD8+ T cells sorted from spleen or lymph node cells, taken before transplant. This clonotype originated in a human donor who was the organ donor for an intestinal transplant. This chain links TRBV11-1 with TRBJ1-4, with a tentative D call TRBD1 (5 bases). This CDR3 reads CASSAGGEKLFF. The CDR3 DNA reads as TGTGCCAGCAGCGCGGGGGGTGAAAAACTGTTTTTT.